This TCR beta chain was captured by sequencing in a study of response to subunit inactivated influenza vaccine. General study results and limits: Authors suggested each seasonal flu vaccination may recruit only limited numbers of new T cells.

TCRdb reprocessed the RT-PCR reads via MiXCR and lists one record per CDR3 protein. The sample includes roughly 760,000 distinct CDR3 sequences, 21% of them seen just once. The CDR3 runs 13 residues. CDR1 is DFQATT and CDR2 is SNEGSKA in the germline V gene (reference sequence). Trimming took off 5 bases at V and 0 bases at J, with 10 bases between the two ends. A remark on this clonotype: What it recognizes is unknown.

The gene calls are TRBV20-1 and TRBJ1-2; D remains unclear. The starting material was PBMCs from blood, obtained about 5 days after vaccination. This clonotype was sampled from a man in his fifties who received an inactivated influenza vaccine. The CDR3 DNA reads TGCAGTGCTCCAGCGGGCACTAACTATGGCTACACCTTC. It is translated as CSAPAGTNYGYTF.